Sequencing of this TCR beta chain was carried out in a study of T cells in Graves' hyperthyroidism and ophthalmopathy. At the level of the study: Before any treatment, at initial diagnosis, peripheral blood was collected.

Study-level results: Blood samples included most of the expanded thyroid clonotypes exceeding 0.001.

Absent ophthalmopathy progression within 18 months defined stable Graves' hyperthyroidism. The diagnostic basis comprised clinical symptoms, serum thyroxine and TRAb, thyroid ultrasound and orbital computed tomography. As regards this clonotype: Antigen specificity is unknown.

TCR beta CDR3 regions were amplified from RNA transcripts. The TCR CDR3 first-round RT-PCR relied on the HTBI primer set. Each CDR3 protein gets one entry after TCRdb re-called the multiplex PCR reads with MiXCR. The sample records 350,000 to 450,000 distinct CDR3 sequences, about 15% being singletons. The CDR3 covers 15 residues. With V trimmed by 1 base and J by 5 bases, 8 bases remained unmatched. Per the germline V gene, CDR1 is MGHRA and CDR2 is YSYEKL. The chain has TRBV4-1 and TRBJ2-7; 7 positions match TRBD1. This TCR came from a woman aged 60-75 years with Graves' hyperthyroidism. Material: blood. The chain's CDR3 is CASSQVAGGPNEQYF. DNA of the CDR3: TGCGCCAGCAGCCAAGTGGCAGGGGGTCCAAACGAGCAGTACTTC.